This TCR beta chain was obtained from a study of CD8+ T cells in alopecia areata. About the research overall: At a dose of 5 to 10 mg twice daily, oral tofacitinib was given to treated patients. The study, taken as a whole, reports: Compared with mice, patients displayed less clear TCR sharing, possibly for HLA-related reasons.

Concerning this clone itself: Its antigen is unidentified.

As part of sample collection, lesional scalp punch biopsies and peripheral blood were taken from alopecia areata patients. Cell sorting was applied to PBMCs, and CD4+ and CD8+ T cells were collected. This CDR3 is 12 amino acids long. RNA extraction was followed by reverse transcription into cDNA, which acted as the sequencing template. The table came from immunoSEQ multiplex PCR; TCRdb's copy has only in-frame clones and leaves some out. This table has some 180,000 clones, roughly 59% appearing once. The rearrangement links TRBV1 to TRBJ2-7; the DNA was not compared with TRBD2, the D call given in the table. TRBV1 represents a pseudogene. This TCR came from a human donor with alopecia areata. This sample comprised CD4+ T cells sorted from blood, obtained at week 0. The CDR3 DNA sequence: TGCACGACCGGACTGGCTTCCTACGAGCAGTACTTC. Its protein is CTTGLASYEQYF.